The entry that follows covers one T cell receptor (beta chain) sequence. What it recognizes is unknown. This specimen belongs to a study of T cell responses to AZD1222 COVID-19 vaccine. Study at large: Second doses were pooled across both intervals (about 4 or about 12 weeks).

General study findings and limits: Spike regions recognized by vaccine-associated CD4 TCRs spanned the protein, led by 160-218 and 743-854. The study sampled repertoires only after the peak T cell response.

The germline V gene has CDR1 MNHEY and CDR2 SVGAGI. The CDR3 has 14 residues. J lost 6 bases, V lost 7 bases, and 9 bases had no gene match. Measured with immunoSEQ multiplex PCR; TCRdb has only the in-frame clones, and not every one. Found here are tens of thousands of clones, roughly four fifths of them singletons; the top ten hold under 7%. The sample was peripheral blood, taken on day 0 of AZD1222 vaccination. The receptor comes from an adult in good health. V is TRBV6-5 and J is TRBJ1-1; 9 nucleotides match TRBD1. DNA for the CDR3: TGTGCCAGCAAGGACAGGGGTACTAAGCCTGAAGCTTTCTTT. Its protein is CASKDRGTKPEAFF.